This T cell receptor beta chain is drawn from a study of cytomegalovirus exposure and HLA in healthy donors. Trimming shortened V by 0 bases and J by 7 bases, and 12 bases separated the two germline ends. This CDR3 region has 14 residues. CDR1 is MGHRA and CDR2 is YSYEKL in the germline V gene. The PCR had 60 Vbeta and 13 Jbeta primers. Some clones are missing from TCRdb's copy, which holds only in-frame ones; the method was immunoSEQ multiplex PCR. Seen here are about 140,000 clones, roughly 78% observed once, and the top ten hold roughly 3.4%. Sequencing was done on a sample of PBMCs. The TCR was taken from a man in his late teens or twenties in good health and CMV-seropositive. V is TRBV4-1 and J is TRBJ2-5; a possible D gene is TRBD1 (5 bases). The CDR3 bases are TGCGCCAGCAGCCAAGATCAGGGCCCGGTGACCCAGTACTTC. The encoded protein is CASSQDQGPVTQYF.